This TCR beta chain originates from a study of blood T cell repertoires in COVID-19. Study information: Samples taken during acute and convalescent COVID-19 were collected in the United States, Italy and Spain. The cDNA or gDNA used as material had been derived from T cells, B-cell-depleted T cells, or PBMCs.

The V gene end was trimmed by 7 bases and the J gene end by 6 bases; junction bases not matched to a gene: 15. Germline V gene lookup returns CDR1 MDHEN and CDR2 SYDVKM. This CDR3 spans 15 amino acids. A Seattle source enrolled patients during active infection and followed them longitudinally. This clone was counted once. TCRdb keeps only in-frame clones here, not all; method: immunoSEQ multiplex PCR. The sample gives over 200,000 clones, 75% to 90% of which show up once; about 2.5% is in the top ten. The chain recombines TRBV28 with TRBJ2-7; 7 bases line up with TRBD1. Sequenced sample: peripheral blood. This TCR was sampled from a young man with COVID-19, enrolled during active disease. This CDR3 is CASKNRGSDWSEQYF. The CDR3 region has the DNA TGTGCCAGCAAAAACAGGGGATCGGACTGGTCCGAGCAGTACTTC.